Below, 5 T cell receptor beta chains from the same sample are listed, as sequenced in a study of blood T cell repertoires in COVID-19. The assay was immunoSEQ multiplex PCR, and TCRdb's table has in-frame clones only and misses some. The profile shows about 66,000 clones, under 90% of them singletons. The source material was peripheral blood. Source of these receptors: a man in his 60s with acute or convalescent COVID-19.

The chain employs TRBV10-3 and TRBJ1-2, with 8 bases aligning to TRBD1. CDR1 and CDR2 from the germline V gene are ENHRY and SYGVKD. J lost 5 bases, V lost 0 bases, and 5 bases had no gene match. The CDR3 spans 15 residues. The CDR3 DNA follows: TGTGCCATCAGTGAGTCTCAGACAGGGGATTATGGCTACACCTTC. Its protein is CAISESQTGDYGYTF.

Many counts were recorded for this clone. The chain links TRBV29-1 to TRBJ1-5; TRBD1 might be the D (5 bases). The CDR3 runs to 13 residues. Germline-derived CDR1 and CDR2 are SQVTM and ANQGSEA. The V end lost 5 bases, the J end lost 4 bases, and 12 bases lay between the germline ends. The CDR3 protein is CSVRDSVNQPQHF. CDR3 coding DNA: TGCAGCGTTCGAGACAGCGTGAATCAGCCCCAGCATTTT.

The rearrangement uses TRBV2 and TRBJ1-1; TRBD1 might be the D (5 bases). CDR1 SNHLY and CDR2 FYNNEI come from the germline V gene. The CDR3 totals 21 residues. Trimming shortened V by 2 bases and J by 0 bases, and 28 bases separated the two germline ends. The CDR3 nucleotides are TGTGCCAGCAGTGAAAGGGTGAGGCCGGGCGGGACCCCCCGATTGAACACTGAAGCTTTCTTT. Amino acids: CASSERVRPGGTPRLNTEAFF.

The chain recombines TRBV19 with TRBJ2-2; D gene unclear. The CDR3 consists of 14 residues. The V end was cut by 11 bases, the J end by 0 bases, with 13 bases between. Germline V gene data show CDR1 as LNHDA and CDR2 as SQIVND (reference sequence). The CDR3 DNA follows: TGTGCCTCTTCGCAGGTGCCGAACACCGGGGAGCTGTTTTTT. Translated: CASSQVPNTGELFF.

The chain carries TRBV7-2 and TRBJ1-2; a weak D match, TRBD1 (6 bases). The CDR3 is 15 residues long. V shed 5 bases and J shed 4 bases, with 17 bases lying between them. From germline, CDR1 is SGHTA and CDR2 FQGNSA. Here the CDR3 DNA reads TGTGCCAGCAGCCCTTTAGACAGGTCCTTCTATGGCTACACCTTC. Protein: CASSPLDRSFYGYTF.